The 21 T cell receptor beta chains below all came from one sample that was sequenced in a study of tumor-infiltrating lymphocytes in primary liver carcinoma. Researchers drew blood RNA from unsorted whole blood and extracted germline DNA as well. Synthesis of TCR beta cDNA was carried out from 500 ng total RNA with a constant-region primer. ARM-PCR was slightly modified, and three nested multiplex PCR rounds with it gave rise to the TCR beta libraries. The two initial PCR rounds, about 9 cycles each, used TRBV1-TRBV30 forward and C-beta reverse primers. TCRdb redid the calling of the multiplex PCR reads with MiXCR, one entry per CDR3 protein. The data contain roughly 330,000 distinct CDR3 sequences, less than 65% of them seen just once; the ten biggest clones take up under 8.5%. Sample: peripheral blood. All receptors come from a middle-aged man with primary liver carcinoma and hepatitis B virus infection.

To note about this clonotype: Possible read error: a much larger clone is one base away. The rearrangement joins TRBV6-5 to TRBJ2-7; either TRBD1 or TRBD2 may supply D (6 bases each). The CDR3 spans 15 residues. V shed 5 bases and J shed 6 bases, with 20 bases lying between them. Germline V gene lookup returns CDR1 MNHEY and CDR2 SVGAGI. The CDR3, as DNA: TGTGCCAGCAGTCGCCCAAGGGGGGCCGATGGCGAGCAGTACTTC. Translating gives CASSRPRGADGEQYF.

The table lists this clonotype with a few counts. V usage is TRBV6-2 or TRBV6-3 and J usage is TRBJ1-5; D perhaps matches TRBD1 (5 bases). The CDR3 contains 17 residues. The V end was cut by 6 bases, the J end by 2 bases, with 20 bases between. The germline gives CDR1 MNHEY, CDR2 SVGEGT. The CDR3 loop is CASSRPGPTGGNQPQHF. The CDR3 coding sequence is TGTGCCAGCAGCCGCCCCGGGCCCACGGGGGGCAATCAGCCCCAGCATTTT.

Details on this clonotype: Possible read error: a much larger clone is one base away. The chain couples TRBV4-3 to TRBJ1-4; D call uncertain. V was trimmed by 3 bases and J by 8 bases, leaving 13 bases between them. Germline V gives CDR1 LGHNA, CDR2 YSLEER. This CDR3 spans 14 amino acids. The CDR3 spells CASSHAGLGEKLFF. In DNA, the CDR3 is TGCGCCAGCAGCCATGCAGGCTTAGGCGAAAAACTGTTTTTT.

This clonotype was detected many times. The chain couples TRBV5-6 to TRBJ2-5; TRBD1 matches at 12 bases. This CDR3 is 17 amino acids long. Trimming removed 2 bases from V and 1 base from J; junction bases left unmatched: 6. The germline V gene encodes CDR1 SGHDT and CDR2 YYEEEE. The CDR3 loop is CASSFSRDRGLQETQYF. CDR3 coding DNA: TGTGCCAGCAGCTTTTCCCGGGACAGGGGGCTCCAAGAGACCCAGTACTTC. Drawing the rest from reference TRBV5-6 and TRBJ2-5, the complete variable domain is DAGVTQSPTHLIKTRGQQVTLRCSPKSGHDTVSWYQQALGQGPQFIFQYYEEEERQRGNFPDRFSGHQFPNYSSELNVNALLLGDSALYLCASSFSRDRGLQETQYFGPGTRLLVL.

Details on this clonotype: This may come from a read error, since a much larger clone is one base off. This sequence joins TRBV12-3 or TRBV12-4 and TRBJ1-5; 12 bases agree with TRBD1. Trimming cost V 6 bases and J 5 bases; bases outside gene matches: 5. The CDR3 extends over 15 amino acids. The CDR3 reads CASRGTGGRDQPQHF. The CDR3, as DNA: TGTGCCAGCAGGGGGACAGGGGGCCGGGATCAGCCCCAGCATTTT.

The V gene is TRBV11-2, the J gene TRBJ2-1; TRBD2 agrees at 7 bases. CDR1 SGHAT and CDR2 FQNNGV come from the germline V gene. J lost 8 bases, V lost 5 bases, and 12 bases had no gene match. CDR3 size: 15 residues. This chain's CDR3 is CASSPEGLYSYEQFF. CDR3 sequence (DNA): TGTGCCAGCAGCCCGGAGGGACTATACTCCTATGAGCAGTTCTTC.

The table lists this clonotype with many counts. The rearrangement joins TRBV6-1 to TRBJ2-5; D is uncertain. Germline CDR1 and CDR2: MNHNS and SASEGT. This CDR3 spans 15 amino acids. The V end was cut by 0 bases, the J end by 5 bases, with 13 bases between. The CDR3 protein is CASSEARQVGETQYF. The CDR3 region has the DNA TGTGCCAGCAGTGAAGCTAGGCAGGTGGGGGAGACCCAGTACTTC.

This clonotype was observed many times. The rearrangement uses TRBV11-2 and TRBJ2-1, with unresolved D. CDR1 is SGHAT, CDR2 FQNNGV, per germline. The V end lost 5 bases, the J end lost 13 bases, and 18 bases lay between the germline ends. The CDR3 totals 13 residues. The CDR3 sequence is CASSEVVQSPQFF. CDR3 nucleotide sequence: TGTGCCAGCAGCGAAGTGGTACAGAGTCCCCAGTTCTTC.

This clonotype was counted many times. This rearrangement joins TRBV4-2 to TRBJ1-5; unclear D gene. The CDR3 sequence is 18 residues long. Germline loops: CDR1 LGHNA, CDR2 YNFKEQ. V was clipped by 0 bases and J by 3 bases, with 18 bases between them. CDR3 amino acids: CASSQDLTTPTNNQPQHF. DNA for the CDR3: TGTGCCAGCAGCCAAGATCTTACGACACCGACAAACAATCAGCCCCAGCATTTT.

As for this clonotype: This may be a read error, as it is one base from a much larger clone. The chain is built from TRBV6-2 or TRBV6-3 and TRBJ2-7; the D gene is possibly TRBD2 (6 bases). This CDR3 contains 16 residues. Germline loops: CDR1 MNHEY, CDR2 SVGEGT. The V end was cut by 2 bases, the J end by 1 base, with 15 bases between. The CDR3 spells CASSYQRGEVSYEQYF. The CDR3 nucleotides read TGTGCCAGCAGTTACCAGAGAGGGGAGGTGTCCTACGAGCAGTACTTC.

As regards this clonotype: This could be a read error, since a much larger clone is one nucleotide away. The rearrangement links TRBV12-3 or TRBV12-4 to TRBJ1-2; TRBD1 aligns across 9 bases. This CDR3 region has 16 residues. The CDR3 loop reads CASSPGQGPSTGNYIF. The CDR3 DNA reads TGTGCCAGCAGCCCGGGACAGGGCCCAAGTACGGGGAACTACATCTTC.

Comment on this clonotype: With a much larger clone just one base away, this may be a read error. J is TRBJ2-1 and V is TRBV12-3 or TRBV12-4; TRBD2 aligns across 8 bases. The CDR3 has 14 residues. CDR3 in amino acids: CVSSRSGSGSVGFF. DNA for the CDR3: TGTGTCAGCAGTCGCAGCGGGAGCGGGTCTGTTGGGTTCTTC.

For this clonotype: Lacking the conserved final phenylalanine or tryptophan, this CDR3 likely reflects a read error. The chain employs TRBV11-2 and TRBJ2-5; 9 nucleotides agree with TRBD2. Germline lookup yields CDR1 SGHAT and CDR2 FQNNGV. This CDR3 is built from 13 residues. The CDR3 DNA reads TGTGTCAGCAAGATAGCGGGAGTGGAGACCCAGTACTTA. Its protein product is CVSKIAGVETQYL.

The CDR3 DNA reads TGTGCCAGCAAAAGCCCCCCCCTGACCGATGGCTACACCTTC. Amino acid sequence: CASKSPPLTDGYTF. The rearrangement uses TRBV6-2 or TRBV6-3 and TRBJ1-2; D unclear. The length of the CDR3 is 14 residues. Deletions cut 7 bases from V and 6 bases from J, with 18 bases between. Germline-derived CDR1 and CDR2 are MNHEY and SVGEGT.

In the case of this clonotype: A much larger clone lies one base from this, so it may be a read error. The V call is TRBV12-3 or TRBV12-4, the J call TRBJ2-5; tentative D call: TRBD2 (5 bases). This CDR3 is built from 14 residues. The ends were cut back, 9 bases at V and 3 bases at J, with 17 bases in the middle. The CDR3 DNA is TGTGCCAGTCGCCCCCCGTACGGGGAAGAGACCCAGTACTTC. Protein sequence: CASRPPYGEETQYF.

The rearrangement links TRBV11-2 to TRBJ1-6, with no clear D. Looked up from germline, CDR1 is SGHAT and CDR2 is FQNNGV. The CDR3 is 17 residues long. Trimming pared 6 bases from V and 2 bases from J, leaving 17 bases between. The CDR3 region is CASRPLTGSPYNSPLHF. The CDR3 nucleotides read TGTGCCAGCAGGCCCTTGACTGGGAGCCCCTATAATTCACCCCTCCACTTT.

This clonotype was counted many times. The chain links TRBV29-1 to TRBJ1-5, with 9 bases that match TRBD1. CDR3 length: 13 amino acids. Germline values: CDR1 SQVTM, CDR2 ANQGSEA. Trimming cost V 6 bases and J 6 bases; bases outside gene matches: 6. The CDR3, as DNA: TGCAGCGTACAACAGGGGGCCGGTCAGCCCCAGCATTTT. Amino acids: CSVQQGAGQPQHF.

About this clonotype: The junction and the germline gene differ at one end; a read error may be behind it. The V gene is TRBV4-3, the J gene TRBJ2-3, with D unresolved. The CDR3 is made up of 14 amino acids. CDR1 is LGHNA, CDR2 YSLEER, per germline. CDR3 nucleotide sequence: TGCGCCAACAGCCATAGTGCGACATCAGATACGCAGTATTTT. Its translation: CANSHSATSDTQYF.

As concerns this clonotype: One end of the junction is discordant with germline, which a read error may explain. CDR3 sequence (DNA): TGTGCCAGCAACCAAGGGTCTTGGTGGGAGCAGTACTTC. This gives the protein CASNQGSWWEQYF. This chain joins TRBV14 and TRBJ2-7; no definite D call. The germline V gene encodes CDR1 SGHDN and CDR2 FVKESK. CDR3 length equals 13 residues.

In its sample, this clonotype was seen a few times. The V and J genes are TRBV25-1 and TRBJ2-5; tentative D call: TRBD2 (5 bases). The V gene lost 3 bases and the J gene lost 5 bases, with 10 bases spanning the gap. The CDR3 sequence is 13 residues long. Per the germline V gene, CDR1 is MGHDK and CDR2 is SYGVNS. For the CDR3, the DNA is TGTGCCAGCAGTGAGGGAGTAAAGGAGACCCAGTACTTC. This translates into CASSEGVKETQYF.

This rearrangement joins TRBV6-4 to TRBJ2-1, with 9 nucleotides matching TRBD1. Germline-derived CDR1 and CDR2 are MRHNA and SNTAGT. Losses at the gene ends were 7 bases for V and 8 bases for J; bases not matched to a gene: 12. The CDR3 runs to 15 residues. In nucleotides, the CDR3 is TGTGCCAGCACACAGAAGACAGGGGGTTTTGATGAGCAGTTCTTC. This sequence encodes CASTQKTGGFDEQFF.